These 10 T cell receptor beta chains share one sample of origin, sequenced in a study of blood T cell repertoires in COVID-19. The data were produced by immunoSEQ multiplex PCR, yet TCRdb's version contains in-frame clones alone and is incomplete. The data show approximately 99,000 clones, less than 75% seen once. The sequenced sample was peripheral blood. The receptors originated from a woman aged 40 to 49 with acute or convalescent COVID-19.

The V call is TRBV6-5, the J call TRBJ1-3, with D hard to call. The length of the CDR3 is 15 residues. Germline lookup yields CDR1 MNHEY and CDR2 SVGAGI. Deletions cut 5 bases from V and 1 base from J, with 12 bases between. DNA of the CDR3: TGTGCCAGCAGTCTACAGAGCCAGTCTGGAAACACCATATATTTT. It translates to CASSLQSQSGNTIYF.

The rearrangement links TRBV28 to TRBJ2-2, with D perhaps TRBD1 (5 bases). Per germline, CDR1 MDHEN and CDR2 SYDVKM. CDR3 length: 13 amino acids. V was cut by 5 bases and J by 3 bases, with 7 bases left in between. CDR3: CASSRRDTGELFF. The CDR3 DNA follows: TGTGCCAGCAGTCGCAGGGACACCGGGGAGCTGTTTTTT.

V usage is TRBV2 and J usage is TRBJ2-2; 7 nucleotides line up with TRBD2. Losses at the gene ends were 7 bases for V and 0 bases for J; bases not matched to a gene: 5. The CDR3 has 15 residues. In germline, CDR1 is SNHLY, CDR2 FYNNEI. The CDR3 reads CASNNGGSNTGELFF. The CDR3 DNA sequence: TGTGCCAGCAACAACGGGGGGTCGAACACCGGGGAGCTGTTTTTT.

This clone appeared a single time. Here the CDR3 DNA reads TGTGCCAGCAGTGATGGGACAGGGAGACAAGAGACCCAGTACTTC. The encoded protein is CASSDGTGRQETQYF. This sequence joins TRBV7-7 and TRBJ2-5; TRBD1 matches at 9 bases. This CDR3 contains 15 residues. With 6 bases clipped from V and 2 bases from J, the junction kept 7 bases outside the gene matches. Per the germline V gene, CDR1 is SSHAT and CDR2 is FNYEAQ (reference sequence).

V is TRBV4-2 and J is TRBJ2-1, with TRBD2 identical over 9 bases. V shed 3 bases, J shed 0 bases, and the junction held 9 bases outside the gene matches. This CDR3 has 18 residues. Germline CDR1 LGHNA, CDR2 YNFKEQ. The CDR3 coding sequence is TGTGCCAGCAGCCATCCTGCGGGGGGGATTAGCTCCTACAATGAGCAGTTCTTC. Translated, it gives CASSHPAGGISSYNEQFF.

The rearrangement links TRBV7-3 to TRBJ1-2; possible D gene TRBD1, 5 bases. The CDR3 extends over 14 amino acids. CDR1 is SGHTA and CDR2 is FQGTGA in the germline V gene. V dropped 5 bases and J dropped 7 bases, with 17 bases sitting between them. The CDR3 loop is CASSPTGDGSGYTF. The CDR3 DNA reads as TGTGCCAGCAGCCCCACGGGGGATGGATCTGGCTACACCTTC.

This clone was observed once. J is TRBJ2-5 and V is TRBV7-9; a weak D match, TRBD1 (6 bases). The germline gives CDR1 SEHNR, CDR2 FQNEAQ (reference sequence). Trimming took 4 bases from V and 5 from J, leaving 11 bases between them. The CDR3 is 13 amino acids. CDR3 sequence reads: CASSWLQGETQYF. For the CDR3, the DNA is TGTGCCAGCAGCTGGCTTCAGGGGGAGACCCAGTACTTC.

This clone was seen a handful of times. This chain joins TRBV28 and TRBJ1-5; tentatively, D is TRBD1 (5 bases). V lost 3 bases and J 5 bases, leaving 23 bases between the germline ends. Germline CDR1 reads MDHEN; CDR2 reads SYDVKM. The CDR3 is 18 residues long. The CDR3 is CASSFPQWGETVYQPQHF. The CDR3 DNA follows: TGTGCCAGCAGTTTCCCACAATGGGGGGAAACTGTTTATCAGCCCCAGCATTTT. Full variable domain (outside the CDR3, taken from reference TRBV28 and TRBJ1-5): DVKVTQSSRYLVKRTGEKVFLECVQDMDHENMFWYRQDPGLGLRLIYFSYDVKMKEKGDIPEGYSVSREKKERFSLILESASTNQTSMYLCASSFPQWGETVYQPQHFGDGTRLSIL.

This clone was seen ten or more times. CDR3: CASSLTQGSSEAFF. CDR3 DNA: TGTGCCAGCAGCTTAACCCAGGGGAGTAGTGAAGCTTTCTTT. The chain is built from TRBV7-9 and TRBJ1-1; weak D call: TRBD1 (6 bases). Germline assignment: CDR1 SEHNR and CDR2 FQNEAQ (reference sequence). The germline V and J ends were trimmed by 2 bases and 7 bases, with 14 bases remaining between them. CDR3 size: 14 residues.

V gene TRBV30 combines with J gene TRBJ1-1, with 7 bases lining up with TRBD1. Germline V lookup: CDR1 GTSNPN, CDR2 SVGIG (reference sequence). The V gene end was trimmed by 3 bases and the J gene end by 0 bases; junction bases not matched to a gene: 10. CDR3 length: 16 amino acids. The CDR3 nucleotides read TGTGCCTGGAGGGAAGGGGGCGGGTGGGTGAACACTGAAGCTTTCTTT. This translates into CAWREGGGWVNTEAFF.